This is a list of T cell receptor beta chains from one sample in a study of T cell responses to AZD1222 COVID-19 vaccine. Profiled with immunoSEQ multiplex PCR; TCRdb holds only in-frame clones, not every one. The data contain 100,000 or so clones, about 89% of them singletons. This specimen consisted of peripheral blood, obtained on day 0 of AZD1222 vaccination. Receptor source: an adult in good health. CDR3s include the opening cysteine and the closing phenylalanine or tryptophan. A D gene is named only where the DNA matches it firmly. Clone sizes are shown as how often the clone was seen (once, few, many) or a class if it is expanded.

once	TRBV6-6	TRBD1	TRBJ1-1	14	TGTGCCAGCAGTTACCGGGACAGGGGTATGGTTGCTTTCTTT	CASSYRDRGMVAFF